This TCR beta chain was recorded in a study of CD8 T cells in ankylosing spondylitis. General observations from the study: Disease-associated clones were reportedly significantly overrepresented in matched ankylosing spondylitis synovial fluid. Reactive arthritis synovial fluid and blood previously showed some of these motif variants.

Note on this clonotype: What it recognizes is unknown.

The V end was cut by 3 bases, the J end by 12 bases, with 11 bases between. The CDR3 is 12 residues long. The germline CDR1 and CDR2 sequences are SGHAT and FQNNGV. TCRdb reprocessed the 5' RACE reads via MiXCR and lists one record per CDR3 protein. The table lists 350,000 to 400,000 distinct CDR3 sequences, approximately 20% of them singletons. The sample was blood, either unsorted or a sorted T cell fraction (not recorded which). This sequence was found in a male donor with ankylosing spondylitis or in good health (not recorded which). V and J are TRBV11-2 and TRBJ1-4; D is unresolved. CDR3 DNA sequence: TGTGCCAGCAGCTTGGAGTTGGGAGAACTGTTTTTT. It codes for CASSLELGELFF.